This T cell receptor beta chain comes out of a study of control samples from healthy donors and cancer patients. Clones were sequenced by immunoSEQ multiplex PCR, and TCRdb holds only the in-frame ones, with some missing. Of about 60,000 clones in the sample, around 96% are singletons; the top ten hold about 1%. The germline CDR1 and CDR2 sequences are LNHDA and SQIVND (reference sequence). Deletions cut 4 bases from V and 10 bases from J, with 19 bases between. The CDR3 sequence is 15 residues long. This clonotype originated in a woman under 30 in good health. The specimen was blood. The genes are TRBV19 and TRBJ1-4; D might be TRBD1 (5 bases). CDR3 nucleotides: TGTGCCAGTAGTAAGGGACTTACGGAAATTGGAAAACTGTTTTTT. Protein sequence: CASSKGLTEIGKLFF.